This T cell receptor beta chain was obtained from a study of blood T cell repertoires in COVID-19. Per germline, CDR1 LNHDA and CDR2 SQIVND (reference sequence). The CDR3 extends over 15 amino acids. V shed 6 bases and J 5 bases; nucleotides not matched to a gene: 8. This clone turned up a few times. Original methodology: The authors estimated nucleated cell counts from reference gene primer amplification. Assay: immunoSEQ multiplex PCR; the TCRdb copy retains only in-frame clones and omits some. V, J and clone size are taken as reported in that table, and D and trimming were inferred from the DNA itself. Among about 200,000 clones listed, just under 90% were seen once.

The chain is built from TRBV19 and TRBJ2-2; TRBD1 matches at 8 bases. The material sequenced was peripheral blood. The sequence derives from a man in his 60s who had recovered from COVID-19. This chain's CDR3 is CASSRANRGTGELFF. The CDR3 region has the DNA TGTGCCAGTAGCCGGGCGAACAGGGGGACCGGGGAGCTGTTTTTT.